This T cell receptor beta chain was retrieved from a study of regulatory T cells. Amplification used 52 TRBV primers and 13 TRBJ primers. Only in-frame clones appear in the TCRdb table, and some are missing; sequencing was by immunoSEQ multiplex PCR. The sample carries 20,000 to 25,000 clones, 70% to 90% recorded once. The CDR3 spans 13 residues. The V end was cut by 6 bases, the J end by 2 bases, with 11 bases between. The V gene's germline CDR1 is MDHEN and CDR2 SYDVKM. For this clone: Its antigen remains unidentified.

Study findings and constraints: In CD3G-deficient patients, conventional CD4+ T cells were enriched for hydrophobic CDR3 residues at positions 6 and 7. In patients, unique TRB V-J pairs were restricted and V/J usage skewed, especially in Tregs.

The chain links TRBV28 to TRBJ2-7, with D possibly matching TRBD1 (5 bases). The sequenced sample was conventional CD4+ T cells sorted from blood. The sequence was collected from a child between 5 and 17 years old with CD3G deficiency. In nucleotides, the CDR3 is TGTGCCAGCAGCCGGACACCGGCCTACGAGCAGTACTTC. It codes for CASSRTPAYEQYF.